What follows is one T cell receptor (beta chain) and its context. Its antigen is not known. This sample is part of a study of cytomegalovirus exposure and HLA in healthy donors. Study results and caveats: Reports showed the classifier diagnosing cytomegalovirus status with high specificity and sensitivity.

Germline V lookup: CDR1 MDHEN, CDR2 SYDVKM. V was pared by 8 bases and J by 7 bases, with 11 bases between. The CDR3 contains 12 residues. This PCR relied on a set of 60 Vbeta primers and 13 Jbeta primers. How the authors handled the data: Later analysis identified 80 million to 85 million unique TCR beta chains, about 10 million shared. Data came from immunoSEQ multiplex PCR; TCRdb stores just in-frame clones and leaves some out. That table gives V, J and clone size, and the DNA gave D and trimming. This sample has more than 150,000 clones, with 82% found just once. Sequencing input: PBMCs. This sequence joins TRBV28 and TRBJ2-2; D gene ambiguous. This sequence originates from a man aged 35 to 55 in good health and CMV-seronegative. This CDR3 reads CASLSHVGELFF. In nucleotides, the CDR3 is TGTGCCAGCCTGAGCCACGTCGGGGAGCTGTTTTTT.